Listed below are T cell receptor beta chains from one sample, sequenced in a study of blood T cells in healthy people across ages. TCRdb recomputed calls from the 5' RACE reads with MiXCR, one row per CDR3 protein. The sample lists 1.5 million to 2 million distinct CDR3 sequences; roughly two fifths were seen once. The specimen sequenced was blood. The source of these receptors is a human donor in good health. The CDR3 runs from the conserved cysteine through the conserved F or W. The D gene is left open where the match is weak. Clone size is not always given. Where it is, it says once, few, many or a class for expanded clones.

TRBV6-6	few	15	TRBJ2-7	NA	TGTGCCAGCAGTACCCAGGGAAGGGGAAACTACGAGCAGTACTTC	CASSTQGRGNYEQYF
TRBV7-9	NA	15	TRBJ1-2	NA	TGTGCCAGCAGTTCACTGCAGGCGGGTCTCTATGGCTACACCTTC	CASSSLQAGLYGYTF
TRBV7-6	NA	14	TRBJ1-6	TRBD1	TGTGCCAGCAGCCCAGGACAGGACCGCTCACCCCTCCACTTT	CASSPGQDRSPLHF
TRBV21-1	few	15	TRBJ2-7	NA	TGTGCCAGCAGCAAAATCCCGGACAGCTCCTACGAGCAGTACTTC	CASSKIPDSSYEQYF
TRBV12-3/TRBV12-4	few	13	TRBJ2-1	NA	TGTACCAGCAGCAACAGCGTTGGGGATGAGCAGTTCTTC	CTSSNSVGDEQFF
TRBV7-3	NA	15	TRBJ1-2	TRBD1	TGTGCCAGCAGCTTAACGAGACAGGGCAGGCATGGCTACACCTTC	CASSLTRQGRHGYTF
TRBV27	NA	14	TRBJ1-5	NA	TGTGCCAGCAGTCCAGAACCTAACTGGCAGCCCCAGCATTTT	CASSPEPNWQPQHF
TRBV7-9	few	13	TRBJ2-1	TRBD1	TGTGCCAGCAGGTGGGACAGAGACAATGAGCAGTTCTTC	CASRWDRDNEQFF
TRBV7-2	NA	16	TRBJ1-2	NA	TGTGCCAGCAGCTTAGACCCGGGGTTAACCCCGTCTGGCTACACCTTC	CASSLDPGLTPSGYTF
TRBV7-2	few	16	TRBJ1-2	NA	TGTGCCAGCAGCCTAGGCGACTACACCCCCACTTATGGCTACACCTTC	CASSLGDYTPTYGYTF
TRBV19	NA	13	TRBJ1-2	NA	TGTGCCAGCCAACGGACTCTCTACTATGGCTACACCTTC	CASQRTLYYGYTF
TRBV7-9	few	14	TRBJ1-1	NA	TGTGCCAGCAGCTCACAGGGTTCCTTCACTGAAGCTTTCTTT	CASSSQGSFTEAFF
TRBV4-1	NA	15	TRBJ2-4	NA	TGCGCCAGCAGCCAAGGATCAGGGGTCAAAAACATTCAGTACTTC	CASSQGSGVKNIQYF
TRBV10-2	NA	14	TRBJ2-7	NA	TGCGCCAGCAGTGATCTACGGACACGCTACGAGCAGTACTTC	CASSDLRTRYEQYF
TRBV3-1	NA	13	TRBJ2-6	NA	TGTGCCAGCAGCCATACTGGGGCCAACGTCCTGACTTTC	CASSHTGANVLTF
TRBV6-6	NA	12	TRBJ2-1	NA	TGTGCCAGCAGTTACTACCAGGGGCGGGAGTTCTTC	CASSYYQGREFF
TRBV4-1	few	15	TRBJ2-4	NA	TGCGCCAGCAGCCAAGAGAGGCTAGCCAAAAACATTCAGTACTTC	CASSQERLAKNIQYF
TRBV19	NA	14	TRBJ2-7	NA	TGTGCCAGTAGTAAATTGGGACCCACCTACGAGCAGTACTTC	CASSKLGPTYEQYF
TRBV29-1	few	16	TRBJ2-1	TRBD2	TGCAGCGTTGTACGGGCGGGGGGGCCCACCTACAATGAGCAGTTCTTC	CSVVRAGGPTYNEQFF
TRBV7-2	NA	15	TRBJ2-1	NA	TGTGCCAGCAGCTCCGCACGGCTAGCAAACAATGAGCAGTTCTTC	CASSSARLANNEQFF
TRBV28	NA	14	TRBJ2-7	NA	TGTGCCAGCCGACGATTAACCGGGGCCTACGAGCAGTACTTC	CASRRLTGAYEQYF
TRBV4-2	few	16	TRBJ2-1	TRBD2	TGTGCCAGCAGCCGGACGCTAACTAGCGGGGTCGGCGAGCAGTTCTTC	CASSRTLTSGVGEQFF
TRBV5-1	NA	15	TRBJ2-1	NA	TGCGCCAGCAGCCCCTCCTCCACTAGTGACAATGAGCAGTTCTTC	CASSPSSTSDNEQFF
TRBV29-1	many	13	TRBJ2-5	TRBD1	TGCAGCGTTACTCAGGGGGCATTGGAGACCCAGTACTTC	CSVTQGALETQYF
TRBV11-3	NA	14	TRBJ2-5	TRBD1	TGTGCCAGCAGCGGCAGGGGGCGATCGGAGACCCAGTACTTC	CASSGRGRSETQYF
TRBV20-1	NA	14	TRBJ2-1	TRBD2	TGCAGTGCGCAAAGCGGGGGGCCCTACAATGAGCAGTTCTTC	CSAQSGGPYNEQFF
TRBV5-4	NA	18	TRBJ2-5	NA	TGTGCCAGCAGCTTGGGAGATTGGGCGCGGATAACTGGAGAGACCCAGTACTTC	CASSLGDWARITGETQYF
TRBV7-2	NA	15	TRBJ1-5	TRBD1	TGTGCCAGCAGCTTAGGGGGACAGTGGGGTCAGCCCCAGCATTTT	CASSLGGQWGQPQHF
TRBV28	NA	14	TRBJ1-5	TRBD1	TGTGCCAGCAGGACAGGGGGTCGCAATCAGCCCCAGCATTTT	CASRTGGRNQPQHF
TRBV5-4	few	14	TRBJ1-2	TRBD1	TGTGCCAGCAGTAATCAGGGGGTAGACTATGGCTACACCTTC	CASSNQGVDYGYTF
TRBV24-1	few	13	TRBJ2-1	NA	TGTGCCACCAGTGGTTTTAGGGGGTACGAGCAGTTCTTC	CATSGFRGYEQFF
TRBV5-1	NA	16	TRBJ1-6	NA	TGCGCCAGCAGCTTATCGGGGGTACTGTATAATTCACCCCTCCACTTT	CASSLSGVLYNSPLHF
TRBV5-1	NA	14	TRBJ1-4	NA	TGCGCCAGCAGCGAGGGACCGAGGAATGAAAAACTGTTTTTT	CASSEGPRNEKLFF
TRBV2	many	14	TRBJ2-7	NA	TGTGCCAGCAGTGAGGAGGGGTACTCCTACGAGCAGTACTTC	CASSEEGYSYEQYF
TRBV12-3/TRBV12-4	few	10	TRBJ2-1	NA	TGTGCCAGCATGGGACCTGAGCAGTTCTTC	CASMGPEQFF
TRBV7-6	many	14	TRBJ2-1	NA	TGTGCCAGTAATCTCGGGGGCCGGGGGAATGAGCAGTTCTTC	CASNLGGRGNEQFF
TRBV4-3	few	15	TRBJ2-5	NA	TGCGCCAGCAGCCAAGAGGGAGGGGGCTGGGAGACCCAGTACTTC	CASSQEGGGWETQYF
TRBV18	NA	14	TRBJ2-7	NA	TGTGCCAGCTCATTTAAAGAAGGACAGAACGAGCAGTACTTC	CASSFKEGQNEQYF
TRBV6-5	NA	13	TRBJ2-1	NA	TGTGCCAGCAGTTACTCTGCCCTAGAGACCCAGTTCTTC	CASSYSALETQFF
TRBV29-1	NA	13	TRBJ1-2	NA	TGCAGCGTTGCTGCAGGGAACGCGGGTGGCTACACCTTC	CSVAAGNAGGYTF
TRBV20-1	many	13	TRBJ1-2	TRBD1	TGCAGTGCTCAGACAGGGGCCTTCTTGGGCTACACCTTC	CSAQTGAFLGYTF
TRBV7-2	NA	17	TRBJ1-4	TRBD1	TGTGCCAGCAGCCTAAGGGGGCTAGCCCGGGGGCGTGAAAAACTGTTTTTT	CASSLRGLARGREKLFF
TRBV7-9	NA	15	TRBJ2-3	NA	TGTGCCAGCAGCCCACCTCTGGAAGCCTCAGATACGCAGTATTTT	CASSPPLEASDTQYF
TRBV6-6	NA	16	TRBJ2-5	TRBD2	TGTGCCAGCAGTCCGACTAGCGGGGGATTCCAAGAGACCCAGTACTTC	CASSPTSGGFQETQYF
TRBV15	few	18	TRBJ2-7	NA	TGTGCCACCAGCAGAGATGAGTGGGGGCCCGACAACAAATTAGAGCAGTACTTC	CATSRDEWGPDNKLEQYF
TRBV7-2	few	13	TRBJ2-3	NA	TGTGCCAGCAGCTCGTCGGTTTGGGATACGCAGTATTTT	CASSSSVWDTQYF
TRBV5-1	NA	14	TRBJ2-7	NA	TGCGCCAGCAGCTTGGCCATGGCAGCCTACGAGCAGTACTTC	CASSLAMAAYEQYF
TRBV28	NA	16	TRBJ2-3	TRBD2	TGTGCCAGCAGTCCCATAGCGGGGGGGTTGGGAGATACGCAGTATTTT	CASSPIAGGLGDTQYF
TRBV4-2	NA	18	TRBJ2-1	NA	TGTGCCAGCAGCCAAGATCATGGGGGGGCAGACTCCTACAATGAGCAGTGCTTC	CASSQDHGGADSYNEQCF
TRBV12-3/TRBV12-4	NA	16	TRBJ1-2	NA	TGTGCCAGCAGTTTAGGCCGCCGGGCAGTTAACTATGGCTACACCTTC	CASSLGRRAVNYGYTF
TRBV20-1	NA	15	TRBJ2-3	TRBD2	TGCAGTGCTTCTCCTAGCGGGGGTCCCACAGATACGCAGTATTTT	CSASPSGGPTDTQYF
TRBV6-2/TRBV6-3	NA	14	TRBJ2-2	NA	TGTGCCAGCAGTTACAAAAAGAACACCGGGGAGCTGTTTTTT	CASSYKKNTGELFF
TRBV20-1	NA	15	TRBJ1-4	NA	TGCAGTGCTAGACAGGGAGGTGCAACTAATGAAAAACTGTTTTTT	CSARQGGATNEKLFF
TRBV10-3	NA	14	TRBJ2-2	TRBD2	TGTGCCATCGGTCGACTAGCCGGCACCGGGGAGCTGTTTTTT	CAIGRLAGTGELFF